One sample yielded the 22 T cell receptor beta chains listed below, sequenced in a study of blood T cells in healthy people across ages (dated by TCRdb to between 2015 and 2016). The library was generated by 5' RACE. The sequencer was an Illumina HiSeq 2500. A second PCR of about 6 to 11 cycles was run with a J-beta primer mix and a sample-barcoded 5' primer. The public reads were reanalyzed by TCRdb: fastp trimming at Q25, MiXCR alignment, in-frame beta chains only. Identical CDR3 protein sequences are pooled into one entry, listed with their most common genes and DNA. This sample lists 1,500,000 or so distinct CDR3 sequences; approximately 43% were detected once. 4% of the sample lies in the top ten. The sequenced material came from blood. All receptors derive from a woman aged 18-29 years in good health.

A few counts support this clonotype. The chain links TRBV20-1 to TRBJ2-1; 7 nucleotides align to TRBD1. The length of the CDR3 is 12 residues. With V trimmed by 7 bases and J by 7 bases, 7 bases remained unmatched. Germline CDR1 DFQATT, CDR2 SNEGSKA (reference sequence). CDR3 DNA sequence: TGCAGTGTACAGGGGCTGTGGAATGAGCAGTTCTTC. Protein sequence: CSVQGLWNEQFF.

The J gene is TRBJ1-5, the V gene TRBV6-2 or TRBV6-3; D is undetermined. CDR3 size: 14 residues. Trimming shortened V by 6 bases and J by 2 bases, and 11 bases separated the two germline ends. Germline CDR1 reads MNHEY; CDR2 reads SVGEGT. The CDR3 DNA is TGTGCCAGCAGGATTGAGGGTGGCAATCAGCCCCAGCATTTT. This translates into CASRIEGGNQPQHF.

V gene TRBV4-3 combines with J gene TRBJ2-2, with D tentatively TRBD1 or TRBD2 (5 bases each). The CDR3 is 15 residues long. The V gene's germline CDR1 is LGHNA and CDR2 YSLEER. The germline V and J ends were trimmed by 1 base and 7 bases, with 13 bases remaining between them. CDR3 sequence reads: CASSQVGRDDGELFF. Here the CDR3 DNA reads TGCGCCAGCAGCCAAGTGGGACGGGACGACGGGGAGCTGTTTTTT.

The sample holds a few counts of this clonotype. The chain uses TRBV6-2 or TRBV6-3 and TRBJ2-7; D gene uncertain. This CDR3 comprises 17 residues. Germline CDR1 reads MNHEY; CDR2 reads SVGEGT. The germline V and J ends were trimmed by 2 bases and 0 bases, with 17 bases remaining between them. The CDR3 here is CASSYPTKTDVSYEQYF. CDR3 nucleotides: TGTGCCAGCAGTTACCCGACGAAGACTGATGTCTCCTACGAGCAGTACTTC.

This chain links TRBV4-1 with TRBJ1-1; maybe TRBD1 (6 bases). The germline V gene encodes CDR1 MGHRA and CDR2 YSYEKL. This CDR3 comprises 15 residues. Deletions cut 0 bases from V and 5 bases from J, with 13 bases between. The CDR3 protein is CASSQEVAGDTEAFF. The CDR3 nucleotides are TGCGCCAGCAGCCAAGAGGTGGCAGGGGATACTGAAGCTTTCTTT.

The chain carries TRBV20-1 and TRBJ1-5, with D possibly TRBD1 on 6 matching bases. Germline V gene data show CDR1 as DFQATT and CDR2 as SNEGSKA (reference sequence). The CDR3 totals 14 residues. The V end was cut by 3 bases, the J end by 8 bases, with 17 bases between. The CDR3 region is CSARVTGGREPQHF. CDR3 nucleotide sequence: TGCAGTGCTAGGGTTACCGGGGGGCGCGAGCCCCAGCATTTT.

This CDR3 is CASSLKGFNSPLHF. In DNA, the CDR3 is TGTGCCAGCAGCTTAAAAGGGTTTAATTCACCCCTCCACTTT. The rearrangement joins TRBV7-3 to TRBJ1-6; no clear D. Deletions cut 1 base from V and 6 bases from J, with 7 bases between. Germline CDR1 is SGHTA and CDR2 is FQGTGA. This CDR3 spans 14 amino acids.

The table lists this clonotype with a few counts. This chain links TRBV4-3 with TRBJ2-1; 7 positions agree with TRBD2. CDR3 length equals 14 residues. The germline gives CDR1 LGHNA, CDR2 YSLEER. With V trimmed by 2 bases and J by 7 bases, 5 bases remained unmatched. The DNA for the CDR3 is TGCGCCAGCAGCCAACCCCTGGGGGGGAATGAGCAGTTCTTC. It is translated as CASSQPLGGNEQFF.

At least ten counts were recorded for this clonotype. V is TRBV20-1 and J is TRBJ1-2, with D tentatively TRBD1 (6 bases). Germline CDR1 DFQATT, CDR2 SNEGSKA (reference sequence). The V end lost 0 bases, the J end lost 0 bases, and 14 bases lay between the germline ends. The CDR3 runs to 16 residues. For the CDR3, the DNA is TGCAGTGCTAGAGAGGCAGGGGAGTTGGCTAACTATGGCTACACCTTC. Translated, it gives CSAREAGELANYGYTF.

This clonotype was detected only a few times. J is TRBJ2-3 and V is TRBV5-1; perhaps TRBD1 as D (6 bases). CDR1 and CDR2 (germline): SGHRS, YFSETQ. V was trimmed by 0 bases and J by 2 bases, leaving 13 bases between them. The CDR3 loop spans 16 amino acids. Here the CDR3 DNA reads TGCGCCAGCAGCTTGGCTAACAGGGTATCCACAGATACGCAGTATTTT. It codes for CASSLANRVSTDTQYF.

The V call is TRBV9, the J call TRBJ2-1; D remains ambiguous. Deletions cut 5 bases from V and 6 bases from J, with 9 bases between. This CDR3 is 12 amino acids long. The germline gives CDR1 SGDLS, CDR2 YYNGEE. The chain's CDR3 is CASSAFGNEQFF. The CDR3 nucleotides read TGTGCCAGCAGTGCTTTTGGCAATGAGCAGTTCTTC.

In its sample, this clonotype was seen a few times. The rearrangement uses TRBV3-1 and TRBJ1-2; D remains unclear. This CDR3 is built from 11 residues. Trimming left V 2 bases short and J 6 bases short, with 4 bases between. Germline lookup yields CDR1 LGHDT and CDR2 YNNKEL (reference sequence). The CDR3 is CASSQRDGYTF. DNA for the CDR3: TGTGCCAGCAGCCAACGAGATGGCTACACCTTC.

This clonotype was seen a single time. This rearrangement joins TRBV7-3 to TRBJ2-1; maybe TRBD1 (6 bases). Germline-derived CDR1 and CDR2 are SGHTA and FQGTGA. V shed 5 bases and J shed 7 bases, with 15 bases lying between them. The CDR3 runs to 14 residues. As DNA, the CDR3 is TGTGCCAGCAGCATAGAGACAGGTGGGAATGAGCAGTTCTTC. Amino acids: CASSIETGGNEQFF.

In this sample, this clonotype turned up once. The chain recombines TRBV5-6 with TRBJ1-2, with D hard to call. The V gene lost 2 bases and the J gene lost 0 bases, with 14 bases spanning the gap. In germline, CDR1 is SGHDT, CDR2 YYEEEE. This CDR3 has 16 residues. This CDR3 is CASSLVGKTSNYGYTF. The CDR3 coding sequence is TGTGCCAGCAGCTTAGTCGGGAAAACCTCTAACTATGGCTACACCTTC.

J is TRBJ2-1 and V is TRBV4-1; TRBD2 might be the D (5 bases). The CDR3 length is 16 residues. The V gene's germline CDR1 is MGHRA and CDR2 YSYEKL. Trimming pared 1 base from V and 7 bases from J, leaving 17 bases between. The CDR3 sequence: CASSQGIQSSGNEQFF. The CDR3 DNA sequence: TGCGCCAGCAGCCAAGGAATTCAATCTTCGGGAAATGAGCAGTTCTTC.

This clonotype appeared a few times. The CDR3 sequence: CASSEDAAANNEQFF. CDR3 bases: TGTGCCAGCAGTGAGGACGCCGCCGCTAACAATGAGCAGTTCTTC. The chain combines TRBV2 with TRBJ2-1; unclear D gene. The CDR3 sequence is 15 residues long. V was shortened by 3 bases and J by 5 bases, with 14 bases between the two germline ends. The germline V gene encodes CDR1 SNHLY and CDR2 FYNNEI.

The genes are TRBV25-1 and TRBJ1-1; 9 bases are shared with TRBD1. Trimming at V came to 8 bases and at J to 4 bases, leaving 8 bases not matched to a gene. The germline gives CDR1 MGHDK, CDR2 SYGVNS. This CDR3 comprises 14 residues. The CDR3 sequence is CASRMTGGSTEAFF. In nucleotides, the CDR3 is TGTGCCAGCCGGATGACAGGGGGATCCACTGAAGCTTTCTTT.

V is TRBV3-1 and J is TRBJ1-3; unclear D gene. V gave up 8 bases and J gave up 0 bases, with 8 bases separating them. The CDR3 runs to 13 residues. CDR1 is LGHDT, CDR2 YNNKEL, per germline (reference sequence). The CDR3 nucleotides read TGTGCCAGCGCCGGCAGCTCTGGAAACACCATATATTTT. Translation: CASAGSSGNTIYF.

The chain employs TRBV6-6 and TRBJ2-3; the D gene is possibly TRBD1 (6 bases). The CDR3 covers 14 residues. From germline, CDR1 is MNHNY and CDR2 SVGAGI (reference sequence). V lost 2 bases, J lost 4 bases, and 10 bases lay in between. DNA for the CDR3: TGTGCCAGCAGTTACACCGCAGGGGCAGATACGCAGTATTTT. Its protein is CASSYTAGADTQYF.

The chain uses TRBV20-1 and TRBJ2-7, with D uncertain. V lost 1 base and J lost 3, with 13 bases in between. The CDR3 loop spans 14 amino acids. CDR1 is DFQATT, CDR2 SNEGSKA, per germline (reference sequence). CDR3 residues: CSARVRKPLYEQYF. The DNA for the CDR3 is TGCAGTGCTAGAGTCCGAAAACCCCTCTACGAGCAGTACTTC.

This rearrangement joins TRBV29-1 to TRBJ2-3, with 7 bases lining up with TRBD2. Germline trimming cut 3 bases from V and 0 bases from J; bases unmatched to any gene: 6. The CDR3 extends over 15 amino acids. From germline, CDR1 is SQVTM and CDR2 ANQGSEA. The CDR3: CSVDGLAESTDTQYF. The CDR3 DNA reads TGCAGCGTTGACGGGCTAGCGGAAAGCACAGATACGCAGTATTTT.

This clonotype was observed a handful of times. This sequence joins TRBV6-6 and TRBJ2-7, with 8 bases fitting TRBD2. This CDR3 comprises 14 residues. With 2 bases clipped from V and 4 bases from J, the junction kept 4 bases outside the gene matches. CDR1 and CDR2 from the germline V gene are MNHNY and SVGAGI (reference sequence). The CDR3: CASSYISGSYEQYF. CDR3 nucleotides: TGTGCCAGCAGTTACATCAGCGGGAGTTACGAGCAGTACTTC.